This T cell receptor (beta chain) was sequenced during a study of beta chain features in type 1 diabetes. Notes on the study in general: Because the template was cDNA, high-expressing cells might be over-represented.

There are 13 residues in the CDR3. Germline lookup yields CDR1 SGHRS and CDR2 YFSETQ. Trimming removed 2 bases from V and 4 bases from J, with 10 bases in between. As every portion of the isolated RNA was reverse transcribed, the sequencing read expressed TCRB transcripts. Generated by immunoSEQ multiplex PCR, the TCRdb table keeps only in-frame clones and is missing some. The sample holds 35,000 to 45,000 clones, roughly two thirds seen once. Comments on this clone: Antigen unknown.

This sequence was found in a woman aged 25-40 years in good health. This sequence joins TRBV5-1 and TRBJ2-7; weak D call: TRBD1 (6 bases). The sequenced sample was Tregs from blood. Written as DNA, the CDR3 is TGCGCCAGCAGCTTCCAGGGGCTGTACGAGCAGTACTTC. It specifies CASSFQGLYEQYF.